The subject of this entry is one T cell receptor beta chain. This clone has only one observation. This clone's antigen is unknown. The input lacks base qualities; no much larger clone sits a single base away. The CDR3, from cysteine to phenylalanine, totals 18 residues. Just the 54-base CDR3 DNA is kept, in frame starting at base 1. After removal of 0 bases from V and 2 bases from J, the junction retains 9 bases not matched to a gene. CDR1 SGHRS and CDR2 YFSETQ are derived from the germline V gene. Read against the paper, the sample's time point label means: before hematopoietic stem cell transplant. PRAID was marked by prominent immunodeficiency together with autoinflammation. Before TRB sequencing, T-cell subsets (conventional T cells, CD8+ T cells, regulatory T cells, T follicular helper cells) were sorted. The source of the sample is a study of stem cell transplantation in POMP-related autoinflammatory disease (dated by TCRdb to the early 2020s). The study in broad terms: The study hypothesis was that defective thymoproteasomes impair MHC class I-dependent CD8+ T-cell differentiation and positive selection, which skews the TRB repertoire. High-throughput TRB sequencing assessed how POMP deficiency affects T-cell receptor beta repertoire diversity and CDR3 characteristics. Prior to transplant, the patients had skewing toward CD4+ naive T cells, low CD8+ T-cell proportions, and reduced T-cell cytokine secretion.

What the study reported, not specific to this receptor: In PRAID patients, the trend toward increased clonality and lower diversity reached statistical significance only for regulatory T cells. The number of unique TRB V-J gene pairings was restricted in PRAID patients. Across all analyzed T-cell subsets, PRAID patients tended toward lower TRB diversity and higher clonality.

Library preparation employed the immunoSEQ multiplex PCR assay. The original pipeline was this. Repertoire diversity was quantified with Shannon entropy, accounting for clonal size distribution. The Gini-Simpson index (Simpson_1-D) served as the measure of how unequally clonotypes were distributed. The table comes from immuneACCESS by way of TCRdb, which keeps in-frame sequences with V and J called. Part of the clones is missing from these tables; in studies checked, under half for an unresolved V gene and the rest for unknown reasons. That table furnishes V, J and clone size, whereas the DNA furnished D and trimming. This sample is represented by over 25,000 clones; 85% to 90% of them were singletons. The ten largest clones take up 0.7% to 0.9% of the sample.

The source material was CD4+ T cells from PBMCs, sampled before stem cell transplantation. The receptor comes from a human donor with POMP-related autoinflammation and immune dysregulation (PRAID). The chain was built from TRBV5-1 and TRBJ2-3; 10 bases in the middle match TRBD2. In nucleotide form, the sequence is TGCGCCAGCAGCTTGGGGTATCTAGCGGGAGAGCCCACAGATACGCAGTATTTT. This is translated as CASSLGYLAGEPTDTQYF. This CDR3, with the reference TRBV5-1 and TRBJ2-3 proteins standing in past its ends, gives the full variable domain KAGVTQTPRYLIKTRGQQVTLSCSPISGHRSVSWYQQTPGQGLQFLFEYFSETQRNKGNFPGRFSGRQFSNSRSEMNVSTLELGDSALYLCASSLGYLAGEPTDTQYFGPGTRLTVL.